This note documents a single T cell receptor beta chain sequence. Original data processing: Estimation of nucleated cell counts was performed using reference gene primer amplification. Some clones are missing from TCRdb's copy, which holds only in-frame ones; the method was immunoSEQ multiplex PCR. V and J calls and clone size are given by that table; D and trimming were obtained from the DNA. This sample carries about 78,000 clones, about nine tenths of them seen once, and the ten largest clones take under 1.1%. This sample is part of a study of blood T cell repertoires in COVID-19. About the research overall: Donors in the United States, Italy and Spain gave samples during acute or convalescent COVID-19. Sample material is recorded as cDNA or gDNA derived from T cells, B-cell-depleted T cells, or PBMCs.

Germline lookup yields CDR1 LNHDA and CDR2 SQIVND (reference sequence). Trimming removed 1 base at V and 6 bases at J, with 12 bases between. The CDR3 covers 15 residues. This TCR was sampled from a woman aged 50 to 60 in a cohort sampled during active COVID-19. Sequences were obtained from peripheral blood. The V gene is TRBV19, the J gene TRBJ2-2, with D possibly TRBD1 on 5 matching bases. The CDR3 nucleotides read TGTGCCAGTAGTATAGTGGCCAGGGCGGCCGGGGAGCTGTTTTTT. Translated: CASSIVARAAGELFF. The full variable domain, rest sourced from reference TRBV19 and TRBJ2-2, is DGGITQSPKYLFRKEGQNVTLSCEQNLNHDAMYWYRQDPGQGLRLIYYSQIVNDFQKGDIAEGYSVSREKKESFPLTVTSAQKNPTAFYLCASSIVARAAGELFFGEGSRLTVL.